The rows below give T cell receptor beta chains drawn from one sample of a study of blood T cell repertoires in COVID-19. Generated by immunoSEQ multiplex PCR, the TCRdb table keeps only in-frame clones and is missing some. The data contain about 140,000 clones, roughly four fifths of them singletons. Sequencing input: peripheral blood. These receptors all stem from a woman of 80 years or more in a cohort sampled during active or convalescent COVID-19. Each CDR3 is given without its conserved first and last residue.

v_call: TRBV7-6; cdr3_aa: ASSTGNTVSAGELF
v_call: TRBV4-3; cdr3_aa: ASSQGLTSGGQTQY
v_call: TRBV12-3/TRBV12-4; cdr3_aa: ASTYSGANVLT
v_call: TRBV5-5; cdr3_aa: ASSLGGGRQAF
v_call: TRBV6-2/TRBV6-3; cdr3_aa: ASSYVGSSYNEQF
v_call: TRBV10-2; cdr3_aa: ASSELTALPTGANVLT
v_call: TRBV28; cdr3_aa: ASSRGGDYYGYT
v_call: TRBV7-8; cdr3_aa: ASSLGHRTDTQY
v_call: TRBV19; cdr3_aa: ASSSPGLAIREQF
v_call: TRBV28; cdr3_aa: ASSLEGEQETQY
v_call: TRBV11-2; cdr3_aa: ASSLGWVSGTQETQY
v_call: TRBV7-2; cdr3_aa: ASSSRTGYNEQF
v_call: TRBV6-1; cdr3_aa: ASHERLDTEAF
v_call: TRBV5-5; cdr3_aa: ASSLGLGLADNTGELF
v_call: TRBV5-1; cdr3_aa: ASSLMTSGDLVQY
v_call: TRBV28; cdr3_aa: ASSSIAPGGEKLF
v_call: TRBV4-1; cdr3_aa: ASSQMAGNGQPQH
v_call: TRBV19; cdr3_aa: ASNHRGRYGYT
v_call: TRBV5-1; cdr3_aa: ASSLVGDFGNEQF
v_call: TRBV9; cdr3_aa: ASSVDPGKVNTIY
v_call: TRBV9; cdr3_aa: ASSQGGSYNSPLH
v_call: TRBV19; cdr3_aa: ASSMAVGQYAVTEAF
v_call: TRBV5-1; cdr3_aa: ASSFTQGGETQY
v_call: TRBV3-1/TRBV3-2; cdr3_aa: ASSPTYTDTQY
v_call: TRBV7-9; cdr3_aa: ASSSNWDSRTDTQY
v_call: TRBV9; cdr3_aa: ASSATGGREVEQY
v_call: TRBV19; cdr3_aa: ASSGGLAGPGETQY
v_call: TRBV28; cdr3_aa: ASSHYRDRGIYGYT
v_call: TRBV19; cdr3_aa: ASSIPGAGKNTEAF
v_call: TRBV6-5; cdr3_aa: ASSYAAGYNEQF
v_call: TRBV5-1; cdr3_aa: ASSSWTGSDEGNTEAF
v_call: TRBV3-1/TRBV3-2; cdr3_aa: ASAGYTDTQY
v_call: TRBV23-1; cdr3_aa: ASSPTRTGGNWNTEAF
v_call: TRBV7-3; cdr3_aa: ASSPSSEGGTDTQY
v_call: TRBV11-3; cdr3_aa: ASSTHRDNEQF
v_call: TRBV5-1; cdr3_aa: ASRDRPRATISGANVLT
v_call: TRBV7-6; cdr3_aa: ASSLALRGVDTIY
v_call: TRBV9; cdr3_aa: ASSEGQGDTIY
v_call: TRBV4-3; cdr3_aa: ASSQVGAGVSGYT
v_call: TRBV7-9; cdr3_aa: ASSQWGGLQETQY
v_call: TRBV15; cdr3_aa: ATSRDLLPDTQY
v_call: TRBV7-2; cdr3_aa: ASSPGTGRETQY
v_call: TRBV19; cdr3_aa: ASSNTRGETQY
v_call: TRBV7-2; cdr3_aa: ASSLAGGSNQPQH
v_call: TRBV5-6; cdr3_aa: ASSFRSGTQY
v_call: TRBV7-2; cdr3_aa: ASSLGRNTEAF
v_call: TRBV5-1; cdr3_aa: ASSRLVGQGVTDTQY
v_call: TRBV19; cdr3_aa: ASSRLARGGINEQF
v_call: TRBV7-8; cdr3_aa: ASSLFGRGQETQY
v_call: TRBV5-1; cdr3_aa: ASQTGGLSNEKLF
v_call: TRBV9; cdr3_aa: ASGGVTNEKLF
v_call: TRBV21-1; cdr3_aa: ASSLRTA
v_call: TRBV3-1/TRBV3-2; cdr3_aa: ASSQVRAETQY
v_call: TRBV3-1/TRBV3-2; cdr3_aa: ASSLGQATQY